These 5 T cell receptor beta chains came from one sample sequenced in a study of blood T cells in healthy people across ages. A J-beta primer mix and a sample-barcoded 5' primer were used in a second PCR of roughly 7 to 12 cycles. TCRdb passed the 5' RACE reads through MiXCR, listing each CDR3 protein once. The sample consists of 600,000 to 850,000 distinct CDR3 sequences, just under 25% of them appearing once. This sample was shared with a second study, whose subject was T cells of mothers and their children.

The sample taken for sequencing was blood. These receptors were taken from a boy between 10 and 17 years old in good health.

The chain joins TRBV6-1 to TRBJ2-3; a possible D gene is TRBD2 (6 bases). CDR1 and CDR2 (germline): MNHNS, SASEGT. There are 16 residues in the CDR3. V gave up 3 bases and J gave up 7 bases, with 20 bases separating them. The CDR3 is CASSDFQDGRTNTQYF. The CDR3 nucleotides are TGTGCCAGCAGTGACTTCCAGGACGGACGGACTAATACGCAGTATTTT.

The rearrangement links TRBV5-1 to TRBJ2-2; no clear D. Between the trimmed V and J ends, which lost 0 bases and 4 bases, there was a span of 7 bases. Germline assignment: CDR1 SGHRS and CDR2 YFSETQ. The CDR3 extends over 14 amino acids. Here the CDR3 reads CASSLDLSTGELFF. CDR3 DNA sequence: TGCGCCAGCAGCTTGGATCTGTCCACCGGGGAGCTGTTTTTT.

The chain has TRBV5-1 and TRBJ1-2, with 8 bases matching TRBD1. Germline V gene sequence: CDR1 SGHRS, CDR2 YFSETQ. V gave up 3 bases and J gave up 4 bases; unmatched junction bases: 11. This CDR3 is built from 16 residues. The CDR3 sequence: CASSYSTGGEFYGYTF. The DNA of the CDR3 is TGCGCCAGCAGCTACTCTACAGGGGGAGAGTTCTATGGCTACACCTTC.

This clonotype appeared a few times. The chain employs TRBV13 and TRBJ2-1, with D uncertain. The CDR3 is 12 residues long. Trimming cost V 5 bases and J 10 bases, with 12 bases left between them. Germline V gene data show CDR1 as PRHDT and CDR2 as FYEKMQ (reference sequence). CDR3 coding DNA: TGTGCCAGCAGCGTAAGCGTTGAGGAGCAGTTCTTC. Its translation is CASSVSVEEQFF.

CDR3 residues: CASSARGIQETQYF. CDR3 coding DNA: TGTGCCAGCAGCGCTAGGGGGATTCAAGAGACCCAGTACTTC. This chain uses TRBV6-1 with TRBJ2-5; D perhaps matches TRBD1 (6 bases). The CDR3 spans 14 residues. The V gene's germline CDR1 is MNHNS and CDR2 SASEGT. V lost 6 bases and J 2 bases, leaving 13 bases between the germline ends.